The source of this T cell receptor (beta chain) is a study of blood T cell repertoires in COVID-19. Study as a whole: Researchers got acute and convalescent COVID-19 samples from the United States, Italy and Spain.

Some clones are missing from TCRdb's copy, which holds only in-frame ones; the method was immunoSEQ multiplex PCR. In the table there are about 25,000 clones, over 75% of which are singletons. Trimming removed 2 bases from V and 4 bases from J; junction bases left unmatched: 3. The CDR3 is 14 amino acids. Germline V gives CDR1 MNHEY, CDR2 SVGEGT. The clonotype was recovered from a man aged 70-80 years in a cohort sampled during active COVID-19. Sequencing was done on a sample of peripheral blood. The rearrangement links TRBV6-2 or TRBV6-3 to TRBJ2-7; 9 positions agree with TRBD1. The CDR3 DNA reads TGTGCCAGCAGTTACGGGACAGGGAGGTACGAGCAGTACTTC. Its translation is CASSYGTGRYEQYF.